These 8 T cell receptor beta chains were all obtained from the same sample, sequenced in a study of T cells expressing NK-cell markers. TCRdb derives one entry per CDR3 protein from the 5' RACE reads, leaving out DNA. There are about 460,000 distinct CDR3 sequences in the sample, with under 1.5% held by the top ten. The sample taken for sequencing was blood T cells: a sorted CD56 or NKG2C T cell subset, CD4+ or CD8+ T cells, or bulk PBMC T cells (not recorded which). The receptors were sampled from a woman between 45 and 65 years old in good health.

The chain joins TRBV29-1 to TRBJ1-1. Germline CDR1 SQVTM, CDR2 ANQGSEA. This CDR3 region has 14 residues. CDR3 region: CSAQGGGVGTEAFF.

The chain carries TRBV19 and TRBJ1-2; absent DNA, TCRdb's TRBD1 call cannot be checked. This CDR3 has 14 amino acids. Germline V gene data show CDR1 as LNHDA and CDR2 as SQIVND (reference sequence). CDR3 residues: CASTPGGQIYGYTF.

This chain connects TRBV20-1 to TRBJ1-1. Germline CDR1 DFQATT, CDR2 SNEGSKA (reference sequence). This CDR3 contains 14 residues. CDR3 region: CSADTGFRSTEAFF.

The rearrangement joins TRBV5-1 to TRBJ1-1; there is no DNA to check the TCRdb D call of TRBD1. CDR1 is SGHRS and CDR2 is YFSETQ in the germline V gene. CDR3 length equals 14 residues. The CDR3: CASRYGQGYTEAFF.

The chain combines TRBV7-9 with TRBJ2-1; lacking DNA, the TRBD2 call made by TCRdb goes unchecked. The V gene's germline CDR1 is SEHNR and CDR2 FQNEAQ (reference sequence). This CDR3 has 14 residues. This CDR3 is CASSTWTSGNEQFF.

This chain joins TRBV24-1 and TRBJ2-2; TCRdb designates TRBD1, a call that cannot be tested without DNA. The CDR3 sequence is 16 residues long. Germline lookup yields CDR1 KGHDR and CDR2 SFDVKD. CDR3 region: CATSDRRTPNTGELFF.

The rearrangement uses TRBV7-9 and TRBJ2-7. Germline CDR1 SEHNR, CDR2 FQNEAQ (reference sequence). CDR3 length: 14 residues. CDR3 sequence: CASSLGTVHYEQYF.

V gene TRBV12-3 or TRBV12-4 combines with J gene TRBJ2-1; TCRdb's D call of TRBD2 is untestable without DNA. The length of the CDR3 is 14 residues. CDR3 region: CASSPNEGSNEQFF.